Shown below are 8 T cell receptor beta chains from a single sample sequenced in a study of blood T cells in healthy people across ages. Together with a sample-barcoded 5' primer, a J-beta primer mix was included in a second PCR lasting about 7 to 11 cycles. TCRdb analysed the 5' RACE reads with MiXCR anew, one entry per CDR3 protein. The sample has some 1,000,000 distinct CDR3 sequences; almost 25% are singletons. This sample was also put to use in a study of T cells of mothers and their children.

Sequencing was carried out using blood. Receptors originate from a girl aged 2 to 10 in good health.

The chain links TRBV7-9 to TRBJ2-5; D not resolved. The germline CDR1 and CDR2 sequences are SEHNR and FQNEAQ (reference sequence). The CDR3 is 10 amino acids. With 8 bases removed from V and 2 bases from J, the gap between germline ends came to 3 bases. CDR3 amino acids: CASEQETQYF. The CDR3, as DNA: TGTGCCAGCGAACAAGAGACCCAGTACTTC.

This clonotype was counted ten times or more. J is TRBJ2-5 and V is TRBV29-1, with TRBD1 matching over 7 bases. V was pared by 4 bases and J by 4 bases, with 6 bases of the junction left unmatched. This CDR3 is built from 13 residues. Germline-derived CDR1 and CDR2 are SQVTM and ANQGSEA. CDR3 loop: CSVVDRVSETQYF. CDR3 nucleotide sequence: TGCAGCGTTGTCGACAGGGTGTCAGAGACCCAGTACTTC.

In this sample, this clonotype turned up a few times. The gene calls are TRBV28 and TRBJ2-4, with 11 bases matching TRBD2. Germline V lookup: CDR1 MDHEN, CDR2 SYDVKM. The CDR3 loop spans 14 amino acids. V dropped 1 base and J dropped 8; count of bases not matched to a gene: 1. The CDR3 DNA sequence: TGTGCCAGCAGTTTATTAGCGGGAGGGCACATTCAGTACTTC. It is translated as CASSLLAGGHIQYF.

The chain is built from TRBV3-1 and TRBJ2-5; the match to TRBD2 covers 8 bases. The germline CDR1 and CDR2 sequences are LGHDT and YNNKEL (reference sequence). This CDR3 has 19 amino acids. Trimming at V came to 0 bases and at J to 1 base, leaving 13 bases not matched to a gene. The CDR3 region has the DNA TGTGCCAGCAGCCAAGATCGCCTAGCGGGTCAAGCATTCCAAGAGACCCAGTACTTC. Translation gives CASSQDRLAGQAFQETQYF.

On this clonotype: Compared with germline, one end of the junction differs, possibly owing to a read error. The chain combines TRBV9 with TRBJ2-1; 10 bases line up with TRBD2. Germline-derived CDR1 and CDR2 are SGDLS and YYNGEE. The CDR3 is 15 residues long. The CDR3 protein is CTSSVELAGYNEQFF. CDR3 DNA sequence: TGTACCAGCAGCGTAGAACTAGCGGGGTACAATGAGCAGTTCTTC.

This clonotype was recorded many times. The CDR3 here is CASSLVVAGGPYNEQFF. CDR3 in DNA: TGCGCCAGCAGCTTGGTTGTAGCGGGGGGCCCCTACAATGAGCAGTTCTTC. The chain uses TRBV5-1 and TRBJ2-1, with 10 positions matching TRBD2. Germline values: CDR1 SGHRS, CDR2 YFSETQ. V trimming: 0 bases; J trimming: 2 bases; junction bases outside the gene matches: 5. This CDR3 has 17 residues.

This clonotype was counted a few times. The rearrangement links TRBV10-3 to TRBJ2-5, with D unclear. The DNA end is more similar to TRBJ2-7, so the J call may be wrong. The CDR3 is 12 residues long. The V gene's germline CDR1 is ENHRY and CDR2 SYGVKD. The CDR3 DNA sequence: TGTGCCATCAGTAATCCGGGCGGCGAGCAGTACTTC. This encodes CAISNPGGEQYF.

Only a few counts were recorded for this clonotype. CDR3 sequence: CSVEDRVGQGVPGELFF. DNA for the CDR3: TGCAGCGTTGAAGATCGGGTCGGACAGGGGGTCCCCGGGGAGCTGTTTTTT. The genes are TRBV29-1 and TRBJ2-2; 10 bases map to TRBD1. J gave up 6 bases and V 0 bases, and 10 bases lay outside the gene matches. This CDR3 has 17 amino acids. Germline CDR1 is SQVTM and CDR2 is ANQGSEA.